A selection of T cell receptor beta chains follows, all from one sample in a study of blood T cells in healthy people across ages. One entry per CDR3 protein, called by TCRdb with MiXCR from the 5' RACE reads. The repertoire consists of roughly 1,300,000 distinct CDR3 sequences, with 59% occurring once and the leading ten covering over 5%. The sample was blood. All receptors derive from a man aged 18 to 30 in good health. Both conserved end residues are part of each CDR3. The order of the fields is D gene, J gene, clone size, V gene, CDR3 protein, CDR3 DNA. D genes are given only for firm matches. Expanded clones get a size class; other rows say once, few or many, or leave the size out.

d_call: -
j_call: TRBJ1-4
clone_size: -
v_call: TRBV4-1
cdr3_aa: CASSQDTPSGGKLFF
cdr3_nt: TGCGCCAGCAGCCAAGATACACCCTCGGGAGGAAAACTGTTTTTT

d_call: TRBD2
j_call: TRBJ2-2
clone_size: -
v_call: TRBV4-1
cdr3_aa: CASSQAAGGSAGELFF
cdr3_nt: TGCGCCAGCAGCCAAGCGGCGGGGGGATCAGCCGGGGAGCTGTTTTTT

d_call: -
j_call: TRBJ1-2
clone_size: -
v_call: TRBV12-3/TRBV12-4
cdr3_aa: CASSPWAGYKYGYTF
cdr3_nt: TGTGCCAGCAGTCCCTGGGCAGGGTACAAATATGGCTACACCTTC

d_call: -
j_call: TRBJ2-7
clone_size: -
v_call: TRBV3-1
cdr3_aa: CASSRHVGSYEQYF
cdr3_nt: TGTGCCAGCAGCCGGCATGTCGGCTCCTACGAGCAGTACTTC

d_call: -
j_call: TRBJ2-5
clone_size: -
v_call: TRBV4-1
cdr3_aa: CASSHRPEETQYF
cdr3_nt: TGCGCCAGCAGCCACCGTCCCGAGGAGACCCAGTACTTC

d_call: TRBD1
j_call: TRBJ2-5
clone_size: few
v_call: TRBV14
cdr3_aa: CASSTGQGLYETQYF
cdr3_nt: TGTGCCAGCAGCACAGGACAGGGGTTGTACGAGACCCAGTACTTC

d_call: -
j_call: TRBJ1-1
clone_size: -
v_call: TRBV7-9
cdr3_aa: CASSVAYGSEAFF
cdr3_nt: TGTGCCAGCAGCGTAGCGTATGGTTCTGAAGCTTTCTTT

d_call: -
j_call: TRBJ1-1
clone_size: -
v_call: TRBV18
cdr3_aa: CASSPGWNTEAFF
cdr3_nt: TGTGCCAGCTCACCGGGCTGGAACACTGAAGCTTTCTTT

d_call: TRBD2
j_call: TRBJ2-7
clone_size: few
v_call: TRBV29-1
cdr3_aa: CSVPNPGLAGAEQYF
cdr3_nt: TGCAGCGTTCCGAATCCGGGACTAGCGGGGGCTGAGCAGTACTTC

d_call: -
j_call: TRBJ1-4
clone_size: -
v_call: TRBV2
cdr3_aa: CASNQGNEKLFF
cdr3_nt: TGTGCCAGCAATCAGGGAAATGAAAAACTGTTTTTT

d_call: -
j_call: TRBJ2-5
clone_size: few
v_call: TRBV10-3
cdr3_aa: CAISYRDTQETQYF
cdr3_nt: TGTGCCATCAGTTACCGGGACACCCAAGAGACCCAGTACTTC

d_call: TRBD2
j_call: TRBJ2-1
clone_size: -
v_call: TRBV12-3/TRBV12-4
cdr3_aa: CASSRRAGEFNEQFF
cdr3_nt: TGTGCCAGCAGTAGGAGAGCGGGGGAGTTCAATGAGCAGTTCTTC

d_call: -
j_call: TRBJ1-2
clone_size: -
v_call: TRBV7-9
cdr3_aa: CASSLGPGAGSGYTF
cdr3_nt: TGTGCCAGCAGCTTAGGTCCGGGGGCAGGAAGTGGCTACACCTTC

d_call: TRBD1
j_call: TRBJ2-5
clone_size: few
v_call: TRBV7-2
cdr3_aa: CASSSRTGEKEQYF
cdr3_nt: TGTGCCAGCAGCTCACGGACAGGGGAGAAAGAGCAGTACTTC

d_call: TRBD1
j_call: TRBJ1-6
clone_size: few
v_call: TRBV9
cdr3_aa: CASSVEGTGSSPLHF
cdr3_nt: TGTGCCAGCAGCGTAGAAGGGACAGGGTCATCACCCCTCCACTTT

d_call: TRBD1
j_call: TRBJ1-1
clone_size: -
v_call: TRBV10-1
cdr3_aa: CASRPGQGAGTEAFF
cdr3_nt: TGCGCCAGCAGGCCAGGACAGGGGGCAGGCACTGAAGCTTTCTTT

d_call: -
j_call: TRBJ1-2
clone_size: -
v_call: TRBV27
cdr3_aa: CASSPRRGGQTYGYTF
cdr3_nt: TGTGCCAGCAGTCCCCGTAGGGGGGGCCAAACCTATGGCTACACCTTC

d_call: TRBD1
j_call: TRBJ1-5
clone_size: -
v_call: TRBV12-3/TRBV12-4
cdr3_aa: CASSRSGQGLPNQPQHF
cdr3_nt: TGTGCCAGCAGCCGATCGGGACAGGGACTTCCCAATCAGCCCCAGCATTTT

d_call: -
j_call: TRBJ2-7
clone_size: -
v_call: TRBV12-3/TRBV12-4
cdr3_aa: CASSQPQGLGASEQYF
cdr3_nt: TGTGCCAGCAGTCAACCTCAGGGGCTAGGGGCCTCCGAGCAGTACTTC

d_call: -
j_call: TRBJ2-1
clone_size: -
v_call: TRBV7-9
cdr3_aa: CASSPPRGGTYNEQFF
cdr3_nt: TGTGCCAGCAGCCCCCCTAGGGGGGGCACGTACAATGAGCAGTTCTTC

d_call: -
j_call: TRBJ2-3
clone_size: -
v_call: TRBV7-2
cdr3_aa: CASSSVGTASTDTQYF
cdr3_nt: TGTGCCAGCAGTTCTGTTGGGACTGCCTCCACAGATACGCAGTATTTT

d_call: TRBD2
j_call: TRBJ2-7
clone_size: -
v_call: TRBV7-8
cdr3_aa: CASSSGTTAYEQYF
cdr3_nt: TGTGCCAGCAGCTCCGGGACTACCGCCTACGAGCAGTACTTC

d_call: TRBD2
j_call: TRBJ2-3
clone_size: once
v_call: TRBV7-6
cdr3_aa: CASSQTRGVTDTQYF
cdr3_nt: TGTGCCAGCAGCCAAACCCGGGGGGTCACAGATACGCAGTATTTT

d_call: -
j_call: TRBJ2-1
clone_size: once
v_call: TRBV11-2
cdr3_aa: CASSLGLRGTSNEQFF
cdr3_nt: TGTGCCAGCAGCTTAGGGTTAAGAGGAACATCCAATGAGCAGTTCTTC

d_call: TRBD1
j_call: TRBJ2-7
clone_size: -
v_call: TRBV7-8
cdr3_aa: CASSLGGQERSYEQYF
cdr3_nt: TGTGCCAGCAGCTTAGGGGGACAGGAAAGGTCCTACGAGCAGTACTTC

d_call: TRBD2
j_call: TRBJ2-7
clone_size: few
v_call: TRBV27
cdr3_aa: CATSVGAGGYEQYF
cdr3_nt: TGTGCCACTTCGGTGGGGGCGGGAGGATACGAGCAGTACTTC

d_call: -
j_call: TRBJ1-1
clone_size: -
v_call: TRBV4-2
cdr3_aa: CASSLTGKVTEAFF
cdr3_nt: TGTGCCAGCAGCCTAACAGGGAAGGTCACTGAAGCTTTCTTT

d_call: -
j_call: TRBJ2-7
clone_size: -
v_call: TRBV2
cdr3_aa: CASSEAGGPYEQYF
cdr3_nt: TGTGCCAGCAGTGAAGCGGGGGGCCCCTACGAGCAGTACTTC

d_call: -
j_call: TRBJ1-4
clone_size: -
v_call: TRBV18
cdr3_aa: CASSPAGQNEKLFF
cdr3_nt: TGTGCCAGCTCACCCGCGGGACAAAATGAAAAACTGTTTTTT

d_call: -
j_call: TRBJ2-7
clone_size: few
v_call: TRBV29-1
cdr3_aa: CSVEDQGTYEQYF
cdr3_nt: TGCAGCGTTGAAGACCAGGGGACCTACGAGCAGTACTTC

d_call: TRBD2
j_call: TRBJ2-3
clone_size: -
v_call: TRBV4-1
cdr3_aa: CASSLIAGARDTQYF
cdr3_nt: TGCGCCAGCAGCCTAATAGCGGGAGCTCGGGATACGCAGTATTTT

d_call: -
j_call: TRBJ2-1
clone_size: -
v_call: TRBV20-1
cdr3_aa: CSARGPPGSSYNEQFF
cdr3_nt: TGCAGTGCTAGAGGCCCTCCGGGATCATCCTACAATGAGCAGTTCTTC

d_call: -
j_call: TRBJ1-1
clone_size: -
v_call: TRBV6-1
cdr3_aa: CASSEVSPQAFF
cdr3_nt: TGTGCCAGCAGTGAAGTCAGCCCACAAGCTTTCTTT

d_call: -
j_call: TRBJ2-1
clone_size: few
v_call: TRBV27
cdr3_aa: CASRRRGLTVGNEQFF
cdr3_nt: TGTGCCAGCAGAAGGAGGGGCCTTACGGTCGGGAATGAGCAGTTCTTC

d_call: -
j_call: TRBJ1-2
clone_size: once
v_call: TRBV6-2/TRBV6-3
cdr3_aa: CASSYSMTDYGYTF
cdr3_nt: TGTGCCAGCAGTTACTCGATGACAGACTATGGCTACACCTTC

d_call: -
j_call: TRBJ2-5
clone_size: -
v_call: TRBV5-5
cdr3_aa: CASSSLASGDQETQYF
cdr3_nt: TGTGCCAGCAGCTCCTTGGCTTCAGGGGACCAAGAGACCCAGTACTTC

d_call: TRBD1
j_call: TRBJ2-7
clone_size: -
v_call: TRBV20-1
cdr3_aa: CSARYYRGSSYEQYF
cdr3_nt: TGCAGTGCTAGGTATTACAGGGGTTCGTCCTACGAGCAGTACTTC

d_call: -
j_call: TRBJ2-7
clone_size: once
v_call: TRBV4-2
cdr3_aa: CASSQDRAYDNEQYF
cdr3_nt: TGTGCCAGCAGCCAAGACAGAGCCTACGATAACGAGCAGTACTTC

d_call: TRBD1
j_call: TRBJ2-1
clone_size: -
v_call: TRBV5-1
cdr3_aa: CASSFGDRDSQFF
cdr3_nt: TGCGCCAGCAGCTTCGGGGACCGGGACAGCCAGTTCTTC

d_call: -
j_call: TRBJ2-1
clone_size: -
v_call: TRBV4-1
cdr3_aa: CASSQEVLYEQFF
cdr3_nt: TGCGCCAGCAGCCAAGAAGTTTTATATGAGCAGTTCTTC

d_call: -
j_call: TRBJ2-7
clone_size: -
v_call: TRBV29-1
cdr3_aa: CSVEDFDYEQYF
cdr3_nt: TGCAGCGTTGAAGATTTCGACTACGAGCAGTACTTC

d_call: TRBD1
j_call: TRBJ2-7
clone_size: -
v_call: TRBV14
cdr3_aa: CASSQLGTGLSYEQYF
cdr3_nt: TGTGCCAGCAGCCAACTAGGGACAGGCCTCTCCTACGAGCAGTACTTC